This T cell receptor (beta chain) appears in the sequencing data of a study of tumor-infiltrating lymphocytes in primary liver carcinoma. Study details: Samples produced roughly 3.65 to 7.13 million productive TCRbeta reads, comparable across tissue types. Study-wide findings and caveats: Only about 8-25% of top clones appeared in all five tumor regions. Significantly greater top-250-clone fractions characterized tumors relative to blood (p = 0.039).

The germline CDR1 and CDR2 sequences are MNHEY and SVGAGI. The CDR3 runs 15 residues. Starting material of 450 to 550 ng total RNA yielded TCR beta cDNA via a constant-region primer. Libraries for TCR beta were built through three nested multiplex PCR rounds, which together made up a slightly modified ARM-PCR procedure. TRBV1-TRBV30 forward and Cbeta reverse primers drove the first two approximately 10-cycle rounds. A single record per CDR3 protein comes from TCRdb applying MiXCR to the multiplex PCR reads. The sample consists of about 21,000 distinct CDR3 sequences, roughly 85% of them appearing once. Scientists recovered RNA and DNA together from around 20-30 mg of unsorted bulk tissue. This clonotype was seen just once. Its antigen is as yet unknown. At one of its ends the junction is not consistent with the germline gene, which may arise from a read error.

The sample taken for sequencing was liver tumor tissue from sampling region 1. Subset: tumor region T1, superior pole. This TCR derives from a woman aged 25-40 years with primary liver carcinoma and hepatitis B virus infection. The chain has TRBV6-5 and TRBJ2-2, with D maybe TRBD2 (5 bases). DNA of the CDR3: TGTGCCAGCAGTCCTCGGATAGGGTTCACCGGGGTGCTGTTTTTT. Protein product: CASSPRIGFTGVLFF.